This TCR beta chain was recovered during a study of tumor-infiltrating lymphocytes in primary liver carcinoma. About the study: Stage T1-T3 N0M0 and a size of roughly 4 to 10 cm characterized the tumors. Productive TCRbeta reads per sample were roughly 3.5 to 7.13 million, not differing by tissue.

As concerns this clonotype: Its specificity is unknown.

Researchers generated TCR beta cDNA from approximately 0.55 ug of total RNA, relying on a constant-region primer. Each TCR beta library was derived from three nested multiplex PCR rounds that employed slightly modified ARM-PCR. Rounds one and two of PCR, each of 10 cycles, were primed with TRBV1-TRBV30 forward primers and a C-beta reverse primer. TCRdb re-called the multiplex PCR reads through MiXCR, storing one row per CDR3 protein. The sample carries 100,000 or so distinct CDR3 sequences, approximately 70% recorded once. Regarding the study as a whole: Tumors and blood were compared for top-250-clone fraction, and tumors had the significantly higher value (p = 0.039). Tumor-adjacent and tumor-blood pairs shared less of their repertoires than tumor region pairs shared.

Starting material for RNA and DNA co-extraction consisted of about 20-32 mg of unsorted bulk tissue. CDR1 MNHNY and CDR2 SVGAGI come from the germline V gene (reference sequence). The CDR3 length is 13 residues. Trimming removed 6 bases from V and 6 bases from J, with 12 bases in between. This TCR came from a woman aged 55-75 years with primary liver carcinoma and hepatitis B virus infection. The chain recombines TRBV6-6 with TRBJ1-5; no reliable D call. The sequenced material came from liver tumor tissue from sampling region 2. Subset given: tumor region T2, inferior pole. The CDR3 DNA follows: TGTGCCAGCAGCCAGCACAGAGTTCAGCCCCAGCATTTT. It encodes CASSQHRVQPQHF.